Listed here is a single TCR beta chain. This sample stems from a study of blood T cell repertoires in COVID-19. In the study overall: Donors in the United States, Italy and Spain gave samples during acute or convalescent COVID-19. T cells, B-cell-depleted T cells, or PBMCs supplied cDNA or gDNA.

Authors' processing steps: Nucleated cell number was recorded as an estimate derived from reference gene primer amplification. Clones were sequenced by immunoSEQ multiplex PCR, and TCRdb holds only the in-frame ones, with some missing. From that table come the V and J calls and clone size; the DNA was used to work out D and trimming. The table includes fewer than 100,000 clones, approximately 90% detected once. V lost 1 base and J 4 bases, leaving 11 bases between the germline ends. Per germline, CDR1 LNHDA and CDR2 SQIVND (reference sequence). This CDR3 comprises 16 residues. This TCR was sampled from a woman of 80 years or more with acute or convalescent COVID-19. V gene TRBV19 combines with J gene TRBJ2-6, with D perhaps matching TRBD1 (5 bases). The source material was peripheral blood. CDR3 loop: CASSIGQGSGANVLTF. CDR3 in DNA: TGTGCCAGTAGTATAGGCCAGGGTTCGGGGGCCAACGTCCTGACTTTC.